In this sample, the clone carrying this T cell receptor (beta chain) turned up many times. Antigen specificity is unknown. The record originates from a study of spatial heterogeneity in lung cancer. About the study: Mean representation of each unique TCR and UMI combination in the raw reads exceeded 8.5 occurrences.

Via MiXCR, TCRdb re-called the 5' RACE reads, giving one row per CDR3 protein. The sample records tens of thousands of distinct CDR3 sequences, 4.5% to 6% being singletons. CDR3 size: 16 residues. From germline, CDR1 is ENHRY and CDR2 SYGVKD. Trimming cost V 2 bases and J 7 bases; bases outside gene matches: 10. Time point described: sample taken at primary tumor resection. Tumor, nontumor lung or frozen PBMC supplied whole RNA, sequenced without sorting. Samples were obtained from approximately 72 donors, all untreated early-stage non-small cell lung cancer patients. Whole-study findings and limits: Compared with follow-up, resection was when ubiquitous expanded tumor TCRs appeared in blood more.

Sequenced material: PBMCs, taken at surgery. The source of this sequence is a male donor with early-stage non-small cell lung cancer. This chain uses TRBV10-3 with TRBJ1-4, with 7 bases lining up with TRBD1. CDR3 bases: TGTGCCATCAGTGAGCCTGAGACAGGGAGGAGTGAAAAACTGTTTTTT. Amino acids: CAISEPETGRSEKLFF.